This T cell receptor beta chain was retrieved from a study of blood T cell repertoires in COVID-19. At the level of the study: Sites in the United States, Italy and Spain provided acute and convalescent COVID-19 samples. T cells, B-cell-depleted T cells, or PBMCs provided the cDNA or gDNA that served as material.

In the source study's methods: It was from reference gene primer amplification that nucleated cell counts were estimated. Assay used: immunoSEQ multiplex PCR; TCRdb lists only in-frame clones, some missing. Clone size and the V and J calls come from that table; the DNA yielded D and trimming. The sample contains approximately 220,000 clones, more than 70% of which appear only once. Only a few counts were recorded for this clone. Trimming stripped 0 bases from V and 0 bases from J, with 12 bases between. CDR1 and CDR2 from the germline V gene are KGHDR and SFDVKD. The CDR3 has 17 residues. The source is a woman in her 50s with acute or convalescent COVID-19. The sample was peripheral blood. J is TRBJ2-3 and V is TRBV24-1; D may be TRBD2 (7 bases). The CDR3 loop is CATSDLQGGDSTDTQYF. The CDR3 DNA reads TGTGCCACCAGTGATTTGCAAGGGGGGGATAGCACAGATACGCAGTATTTT.